Listed below are T cell receptor beta chains from one sample, sequenced in a study of blood T cell repertoires in COVID-19. Here immunoSEQ multiplex PCR was the method, and the copy in TCRdb shows in-frame clones only, minus some. The sample has 390,000 or so clones, 89% seen once. What was sequenced was peripheral blood. Receptors originate from a woman in her 30s with COVID-19, enrolled during active disease. Each CDR3 is given with its conserved first and last residue. Fields, in order: clone size, D gene, J gene, V gene, CDR3 protein, CDR3 DNA. The D gene is left open where the match is weak. For some rows the clone size is stated as once, few or many, or as a class when expanded; others skip it.

>NA|NA|TRBJ2-7|TRBV28
CASSLGGTEDYEQYF
TGTGCCAGCAGTTTAGGGGGGACAGAGGATTACGAGCAGTACTTC
>once|NA|TRBJ2-4|TRBV21-1
CARNIAKNIQYF
TGTGCCAGAAATATAGCCAAAAACATTCAGTACTTC
>NA|TRBD2|TRBJ2-1|TRBV6-2/TRBV6-3
CASSYSASGISSYNEQFF
TGTGCCAGCAGTTACTCCGCTAGCGGGATTAGCTCCTACAATGAGCAGTTCTTC
>NA|TRBD2|TRBJ2-5|TRBV3-1/TRBV3-2
CASSSHLAGGYETQYF
TGTGCCAGCAGCTCCCATCTAGCGGGGGGATACGAGACCCAGTACTTC
>NA|TRBD1|TRBJ2-1|TRBV9
CASSGSGTGGENEQFF
TGTGCCAGCAGCGGCTCCGGGACAGGGGGTGAAAATGAGCAGTTCTTC
>NA|TRBD1|TRBJ1-1|TRBV19
CASTDREYTEAFF
TGTGCCAGTACGGACAGGGAGTACACTGAAGCTTTCTTT
>NA|TRBD2|TRBJ2-1|TRBV28
CASSPPSGAGGPGSYNEQFF
TGTGCCAGCAGTCCACCCTCGGGAGCGGGGGGGCCGGGGTCCTACAATGAGCAGTTCTTC
>once|TRBD1|TRBJ1-1|TRBV6-5
CASRDRGILNTEAFF
TGTGCCAGCAGGGACAGGGGAATACTGAACACTGAAGCTTTCTTT
>NA|TRBD1|TRBJ1-6|TRBV15
CATSRDRGQGNPPLHF
TGTGCCACCAGCAGAGATCGGGGACAGGGTAATCCACCCCTCCACTTT
>NA|NA|TRBJ2-5|TRBV24-1
CATSLGGPQETQYF
TGTGCCACCAGCTTAGGAGGCCCCCAAGAGACCCAGTACTTC
>NA|NA|TRBJ2-5|TRBV6-5
CASSPEGLRETQYF
TGTGCCAGCAGCCCCGAGGGACTGAGGGAGACCCAGTACTTC
>few|NA|TRBJ1-2|TRBV23-1
CASSRDISYGYTF
TGCGCCAGCAGTCGTGACATCTCCTATGGCTACACCTTC
>NA|NA|TRBJ1-1|TRBV11-2
CASSLDGVGTEAFF
TGTGCCAGCAGCTTAGACGGGGTTGGCACTGAAGCTTTCTTT
>NA|TRBD1|TRBJ2-5|TRBV11-2
CASSLDRGGQETQYF
TGTGCCAGCAGCCTGGACAGGGGAGGCCAAGAGACCCAGTACTTC
>NA|TRBD1|TRBJ2-7|TRBV3-1/TRBV3-2
CASSVAQGLAYEQYF
TGTGCCAGCAGCGTAGCACAGGGGCTAGCCTACGAGCAGTACTTC
>NA|NA|TRBJ1-6|TRBV24-1
CATSDSLTVYNSPLHF
TGTGCCACCAGTGATTCCCTGACAGTTTATAATTCACCCCTCCACTTT
>NA|NA|TRBJ1-5|TRBV9
CASSVAYGRVSNQPQHF
TGTGCCAGCAGCGTAGCTTATGGGCGGGTTAGCAATCAGCCCCAGCATTTT
>once|NA|TRBJ1-2|TRBV9
CASSVVERGYGYTF
TGTGCCAGCAGCGTAGTGGAAAGAGGCTATGGCTACACCTTC
>NA|NA|TRBJ2-5|TRBV27
CASSFGGPLEAQYF
TGTGCCAGCAGTTTCGGCGGTCCCCTAGAGGCCCAGTACTTC
>NA|NA|TRBJ1-1|TRBV11-2
CASSLERSGRANTEAFF
TGTGCCAGCAGCTTAGAACGGTCCGGCAGGGCGAACACTGAAGCTTTCTTT
>NA|NA|TRBJ1-2|TRBV28
CASSFPGVANYGYTF
TGTGCCAGCAGTTTCCCAGGGGTCGCCAACTATGGCTACACCTTC
>NA|NA|TRBJ2-7|TRBV5-1
CASSLDGDTVYEQYF
TGCGCCAGCAGCTTGGATGGGGACACCGTCTACGAGCAGTACTTC
>few|NA|TRBJ2-2|TRBV5-4
CASSLGQGSNTGELFF
TGTGCCAGCAGCTTGGGGCAGGGCTCGAACACCGGGGAGCTGTTTTTT
>few|NA|TRBJ1-5|TRBV18
CASSPREEDQPQHF
TGTGCCAGCTCACCAAGGGAGGAGGATCAGCCCCAGCATTTT
>NA|TRBD1|TRBJ1-5|TRBV6-2/TRBV6-3
CASSSWTGGTPRIGQPQHF
TGTGCCAGCAGCTCATGGACAGGGGGCACCCCCCGTATTGGTCAGCCCCAGCATTTT
>NA|NA|TRBJ1-5|TRBV18
CASSLKNQPQHF
TGTGCCAGCTCATTAAAAAATCAGCCCCAGCATTTT
>NA|TRBD1|TRBJ1-1|TRBV4-3
CASSSPDREDEAFF
TGCGCCAGCAGCTCTCCCGACAGGGAGGATGAAGCTTTCTTT
>NA|TRBD1|TRBJ2-1|TRBV6-5
CASSSFTGGRYNEQFF
TGTGCCAGCAGTTCCTTTACAGGGGGCAGGTACAATGAGCAGTTCTTC
>NA|NA|TRBJ1-5|TRBV27
CASRQQGRNQPQHF
TGTGCCAGCAGACAACAGGGTCGCAATCAGCCCCAGCATTTT
>NA|TRBD2|TRBJ2-1|TRBV7-9
CASSFGLAGGPRDEQFF
TGTGCCAGCAGCTTCGGACTAGCGGGAGGCCCCAGGGATGAGCAGTTCTTC
>NA|NA|TRBJ2-1|TRBV19
CASSIVHRSYNEQFF
TGTGCCAGTAGTATTGTACACCGTTCCTACAATGAGCAGTTCTTC
>once|TRBD2|TRBJ2-1|TRBV4-3
CASSLGLAEPVSYNEQFF
TGCGCCAGCAGCCTAGGACTAGCGGAGCCCGTCTCCTACAATGAGCAGTTCTTC
>once|NA|TRBJ2-7|TRBV12-3/TRBV12-4
CASSFSGSNEQYF
TGTGCCAGCAGTTTTAGCGGCTCGAACGAGCAGTACTTC
>NA|NA|TRBJ2-3|TRBV10-3
CAISEIDGGKDTQYF
TGTGCCATCAGTGAGATCGATGGCGGGAAAGATACGCAGTATTTT
>NA|NA|TRBJ2-2|TRBV18
CASSPPRGDRFGFF
TGTGCCAGCTCACCACCGAGGGGCGACAGGTTCGGGTTTTTT